Presented here are 11 T cell receptor beta chains from one specimen sequenced in a study of T cell responses to AZD1222 COVID-19 vaccine. The data were produced by immunoSEQ multiplex PCR, yet TCRdb's version contains in-frame clones alone and is incomplete. Of about 130,000 clones in the sample, about 82% are singletons; the top ten hold approximately 12%. Material: peripheral blood, obtained on day 0 of AZD1222 vaccination. These receptor sequences come from an adult in good health.

CDR3 bases: TGTGCCAGCAGCCAGGCTCTTAATCAGCCCCAGCATTTT. Translation gives CASSQALNQPQHF. This chain uses TRBV3-1 (or the pseudogene TRBV3-2) with TRBJ1-5; D ambiguous. Germline V lookup: CDR1 LGHDT, CDR2 YNNKEL (reference sequence). V shed 3 bases and J shed 4 bases, with 7 bases lying between them. The CDR3 length is 13 residues.

This chain uses TRBV5-1 with TRBJ1-2; the match to TRBD1 covers 8 bases. The V gene end was trimmed by 0 bases and the J gene end by 3 bases; junction bases not matched to a gene: 1. The CDR3 is 14 residues long. CDR1 SGHRS and CDR2 YFSETQ come from the germline V gene. The CDR3 reads CASSLVGQDYGYTF. For the CDR3, the DNA is TGCGCCAGCAGCTTGGTGGGACAGGACTATGGCTACACCTTC.

The chain's CDR3 is CASSVAGTFTEAFF. Here the CDR3 DNA reads TGTGCCAGCAGCGTAGCAGGGACCTTCACTGAAGCTTTCTTT. The V and J genes are TRBV9 and TRBJ1-1; tentative D call: TRBD1 (5 bases). Trimming pared 0 bases from V and 4 bases from J, leaving 10 bases between. Per germline, CDR1 SGDLS and CDR2 YYNGEE. The CDR3 runs 14 residues.

The rearrangement joins TRBV29-1 to TRBJ1-5; TRBD1 might be the D (5 bases). Trimming stripped 4 bases from V and 6 bases from J, with 13 bases between. This CDR3 spans 13 amino acids. Germline V CDR1 and CDR2: SQVTM, ANQGSEA. Here the CDR3 reads CSVVVGDSQPQHF. The CDR3, as DNA: TGCAGCGTTGTGGTGGGGGACTCTCAGCCCCAGCATTTT. Based on the CDR3 plus reference TRBV29-1 and TRBJ1-5, the full variable domain is SAVISQKPSRDICQRGTSLTIQCQVDSQVTMMFWYRQQPGQSLTLIATANQGSEATYESGFVIDKFPISRPNLTFSTLTVSNMSPEDSSIYLCSVVVGDSQPQHFGDGTRLSIL.

This clone came up once. The chain uses TRBV15 and TRBJ2-2, with a weak D call TRBD2 (6 bases). The length of the CDR3 is 13 residues. V lost 8 bases, J lost 7 bases, and 14 bases lay in between. CDR1 is LNHNV and CDR2 is YYDKDF in the germline V gene (reference sequence). Written as DNA, the CDR3 is TGTGCCACCTCACTAGCTTTAGGCGGGGAGCTGTTTTTT. Encoded protein: CATSLALGGELFF. Filled out from reference TRBV15 and TRBJ2-2, the complete variable domain reads DAMVIQNPRYQVTQFGKPVTLSCSQTLNHNVMYWYQQKSSQAPKLLFHYYDKDFNNEADTPDNFQSRRPNTSFCFLDIRSPGLGDTAMYLCATSLALGGELFFGEGSRLTVL.

This clone has more than one count but fewer than ten. The gene calls are TRBV7-3 and TRBJ1-1; no definite D call. The V gene's germline CDR1 is SGHTA and CDR2 FQGTGA. Trimming pared 6 bases from V and 2 bases from J, leaving 22 bases between. The CDR3 is made up of 17 amino acids. The CDR3 sequence is CASRGSLTHPRNTEAFF. Written as DNA, the CDR3 is TGTGCCAGCAGGGGGTCGTTGACACACCCACGAAACACTGAAGCTTTCTTT.

The J gene is TRBJ1-2, the V gene TRBV29-1; D remains unclear. CDR3 size: 12 residues. Trimming removed 4 bases at V and 3 bases at J, with 9 bases between. Germline lookup yields CDR1 SQVTM and CDR2 ANQGSEA. The CDR3 reads CSVAGSDYGYTF. The CDR3 DNA reads TGCAGCGTTGCCGGCAGCGACTATGGCTACACCTTC.

The genes are TRBV12-3 or TRBV12-4 and TRBJ2-5; perhaps TRBD1 as D (5 bases). Trimming pared 5 bases from V and 2 bases from J, leaving 6 bases between. The CDR3 extends over 12 amino acids. The CDR3 protein is CASSRQQETQYF. The CDR3 coding sequence is TGTGCCAGCAGTCGACAGCAAGAGACCCAGTACTTC.

The rearrangement uses TRBV4-3 and TRBJ2-5; D gene unclear. Germline V gene sequence: CDR1 LGHNA, CDR2 YSLEER. There are 17 residues in the CDR3. Trimming took off 0 bases at V and 8 bases at J, with 22 bases between the two ends. The CDR3: CASSQDKRISPQLTQYF. CDR3 DNA: TGCGCCAGCAGCCAAGATAAAAGGATCAGCCCTCAACTTACCCAGTACTTC.

This sequence joins TRBV19 and TRBJ1-2; 7 positions agree with TRBD1. Looked up from germline, CDR1 is LNHDA and CDR2 is SQIVND (reference sequence). The length of the CDR3 is 15 residues. The trim removed 10 bases at V and 5 bases at J, leaving 16 bases unmatched. CDR3 in DNA: TGTGCCACCTCGATCGGGCCAGGGGGAGCGTATGGCTACACCTTC. Its protein product is CATSIGPGGAYGYTF.

The rearrangement uses TRBV19 and TRBJ1-1; the D is unclear. Trimming removed 6 bases at V and 3 bases at J, with 17 bases between. The CDR3 extends over 15 amino acids. Germline values: CDR1 LNHDA, CDR2 SQIVND (reference sequence). CDR3 nucleotides: TGTGCCAGTAGCAAGGGAGGAGGGTTGCACACTGAAGCTTTCTTT. Translating it yields CASSKGGGLHTEAFF.